This record concerns one T cell receptor (beta chain) sequence. Its antigen is still unknown. If patients had other autoimmune diseases, uncontrolled infections, pregnancy or lactation, they were excluded. The data are from a study of Graves' ophthalmopathy and Graves' hyperthyroidism. Broader study findings: In predicting ophthalmopathy progression, the model reached over 70% sensitivity and under 85% specificity. Among thyroid clonotypes expanded above 0.001 frequency, most also appeared in blood.

Amplified material comprised TCR beta CDR3 regions derived from RNA transcripts. After a first-round RT-PCR with HTBI primers, a second-round multiplex PCR was run. TCRdb re-called the multiplex PCR reads with MiXCR, one entry per CDR3 protein. Here the sample spans 900,000 to 1,200,000 distinct CDR3 sequences, around a third being singletons. Germline values: CDR1 ENHRY, CDR2 SYGVKD. Deletions cut 6 bases from V and 2 bases from J, with 7 bases between. The CDR3 is made up of 12 amino acids. The source of this sequence is an adult man with Graves' hyperthyroidism. What was sequenced was peripheral blood or thyroid tissue (not recorded which). The chain carries TRBV10-3 and TRBJ1-2, with a possible D match to TRBD1 (6 bases). CDR3 amino acids: CAIRDRNYGYTF. CDR3 sequence (DNA): TGTGCCATCAGAGACAGGAACTATGGCTACACCTTC.